The T cell receptor beta chain described here comes from a study of response to subunit inactivated influenza vaccine. Study-level points and caveats: After each seasonal influenza vaccination, few new T cells are recruited, the authors suggested.

TCRdb fed the RT-PCR reads into MiXCR, producing one record per CDR3 protein. Of some 180,000 distinct CDR3 sequences listed, roughly 8.7% are singletons. CDR3 length: 13 amino acids. Germline lookup yields CDR1 SGHRS and CDR2 YFSETQ. The ends were cut back, 0 bases at V and 4 bases at J, with 8 bases in the middle. This clonotype was seen at least ten times. Its antigen is currently unknown. V gene TRBV5-1 combines with J gene TRBJ2-7; a possible D gene is TRBD1 (5 bases). This sequence was found in a man aged 45-65 years who received an inactivated influenza vaccine. Sequencing used non-naive T cells sorted from PBMCs, obtained on the day of vaccination. This CDR3 reads CASSLEGPYEQYF. The DNA for the CDR3 is TGCGCCAGCAGCTTGGAGGGGCCTTACGAGCAGTACTTC.